This T cell receptor beta chain was sequenced in a study of T cell changes during pregnancy in multiple sclerosis. The V segment lost 9 bases and the J segment 2 bases; nucleotides outside the gene matches: 5. Germline CDR1 is LNHDA and CDR2 is SQIVND (reference sequence). The CDR3 contains 14 residues. Libraries were prepared by immunoSEQ multiplex PCR; TCRdb keeps only in-frame clonotypes and omits some of them. This table holds 90,000 to 120,000 clones, 85% to 95% found once. This TCR was sampled from a female donor in good health, enrolled as a control in a pregnancy study. This chain links TRBV19 with TRBJ2-2; 8 bases are a match to TRBD2. This sample comprised peripheral blood, obtained in the third trimester of pregnancy. The CDR3 spells CASNGGGNTGELFF. The CDR3 nucleotides read TGTGCCAGCAACGGGGGGGGCAACACCGGGGAGCTGTTTTTT.